The source of this TCR beta chain is a study of Ad26.COV2.S vaccination and SARS-CoV-2 variants (dated by TCRdb to about 2021). General notes on the study: Vaccine-arm donors were drawn from COV1001, a multicentre, randomized, double-blind, placebo-controlled phase I-IIa trial of Ad26.COV2.S in healthy adults. Ad26.COV2.S was given intramuscularly at 5x10^10 or 1x10^11 viral particles, as a single shot or as two shots 56 days apart. The TCR-sequenced set comprised about 30 samples: some 19 Ad26.COV2.S vaccine recipients, 5 placebo recipients and 8 SARS-CoV-2 convalescent individuals. Participants in the trial were split at random into five groups of five each, receiving low-dose or high-dose Ad26.COV2.S once or twice, or else placebo on both occasions. Investigators did not know the trial group allocation while performing experiments and assessing outcomes. TCRbeta repertoire sequencing served as the tool for gauging how specific and how broad the SARS-CoV-2-reactive T cell receptors were following Ad26.COV2.S vaccination.

Broader findings and caveats from the paper: Higher spike-specific TCR breadth was observed in Ad26.COV2.S recipients than in placebo recipients (P = 0.0014). Vaccine and placebo recipients had similar non-spike TCR breadth, a finding consistent with the vaccine containing only spike. Substantial breadth of spike-specific CD8+ and CD4+ T cell responses was reported after vaccination. Comparing responses between vaccine doses or regimens was not something the study was powered to do. The authors noted that total T cell responses may have been underestimated by the TCR breadth and depth analyses.

As concerns this clone: Its antigen target is currently unknown. Base qualities were left out, and no much larger clone turns up one base away.

The germline V and J ends show losses of 3 bases and 5 bases respectively, and no gene match explains 7 bases of the junction. As encoded in the germline V gene (reference sequence), CDR1 is MNHEY while CDR2 is SMNVEV. The CDR3 measures 14 amino acids from cysteine to phenylalanine. The retained sequence is limited to the CDR3, 42 bases, with the frame set at the first base. Read against the paper, the sample's treatment or condition label means: 15 to 20 received Ad26.COV2.S at low or high dose, single or two shots; 5 received placebo; per-sample allocation not given. For vaccine and placebo recipients, repertoires were sequenced using samples collected on day 63 after the first injection. In Cohort 1b, 25 adults aged 18-55 years were enrolled at a single site in Boston, USA, between 29 July and 7 August 2020. As a vaccine, Ad26.COV2.S was a replication-incompetent adenovirus type 26 vector that expressed a prefusion-stabilized SARS-CoV-2 spike protein derived from the original Wuhan strain.

TCRbeta CDR3 regions were sequenced with the immunoSEQ Assay. After extraction, genomic DNA underwent amplification by bias-controlled multiplex PCR, followed by high-throughput sequencing. In the authors' own workflow: To quantify the absolute abundance of each unique TCRbeta CDR3 region, sequences were collapsed and filtered. T cell fraction was estimated by normalizing TCRbeta template counts to usable DNA, with usable DNA measured through amplification of reference genes found in all nucleated cells. Repertoire TCRs were annotated as SARS-CoV-2-specific when V gene, CDR3 amino acid sequence and J gene were exactly matched to a known reactive TCR set. MIRA supplied the reference SARS-CoV-2 TCR set, which was filtered for enrichment in COVID-19-positive ImmuneCODE repertoires so that public or cross-reactive TCRs were removed. Drawing on the MIRA antigens, annotated TCRs were analysed further at the level of specific ORF or position within ORF. Depth was the summed frequency of annotated unique rearrangements, while breadth was defined as annotated unique rearrangements over total unique productive rearrangements. TCR breadth was compared between groups using two-sided Wilcoxon rank-sum tests. TCRdb mirrors the immuneACCESS table, restricted to in-frame sequences. Some clones are absent from its copies; in checked studies, under half trace to an unresolved V gene, and the reason for the others is unknown. V and J calls and clone size are copied from that table; D and trimming were computed from the DNA. The sample yields 240,000 or so clones; roughly 90% were counted once. The ten largest clones represent over 8.5% of the sample.

The sample was peripheral blood, taken in a trial of Ad26.COV2.S vaccine versus placebo. Recombination linked TRBV27 to TRBJ2-7; TRBD1 fits 7 bases in the junction. This clonotype was sampled from a person aged 18-65 years who received the Ad26.COV2.S COVID-19 vaccine or a placebo. The CDR3 protein sequence reads: CASSLGTAVDEQYF. The DNA sequence follows: TGTGCCAGCAGTTTGGGGACAGCGGTAGACGAGCAGTACTTC.